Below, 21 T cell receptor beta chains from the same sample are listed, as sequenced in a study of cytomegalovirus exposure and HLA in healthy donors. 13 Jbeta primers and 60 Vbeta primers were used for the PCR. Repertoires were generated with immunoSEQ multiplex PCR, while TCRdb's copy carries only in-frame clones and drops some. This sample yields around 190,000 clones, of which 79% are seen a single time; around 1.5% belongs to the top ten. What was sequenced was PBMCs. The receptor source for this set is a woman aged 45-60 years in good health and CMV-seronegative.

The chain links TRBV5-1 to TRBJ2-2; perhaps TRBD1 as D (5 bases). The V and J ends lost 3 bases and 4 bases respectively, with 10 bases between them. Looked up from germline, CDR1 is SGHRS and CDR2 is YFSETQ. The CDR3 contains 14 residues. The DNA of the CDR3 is TGCGCCAGCAGCTCCAGGGTAGGCACCGGGGAGCTGTTTTTT. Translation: CASSSRVGTGELFF. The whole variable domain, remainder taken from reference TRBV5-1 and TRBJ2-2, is KAGVTQTPRYLIKTRGQQVTLSCSPISGHRSVSWYQQTPGQGLQFLFEYFSETQRNKGNFPGRFSGRQFSNSRSEMNVSTLELGDSALYLCASSSRVGTGELFFGEGSRLTVL.

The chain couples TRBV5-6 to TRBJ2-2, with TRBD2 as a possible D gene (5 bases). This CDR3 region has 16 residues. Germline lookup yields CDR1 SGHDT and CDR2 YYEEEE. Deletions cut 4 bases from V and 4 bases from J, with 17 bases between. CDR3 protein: CASSIRTGFGTGELFF. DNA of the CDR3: TGTGCCAGCAGCATCCGGACGGGGTTCGGCACCGGGGAGCTGTTTTTT.

The CDR3 region is CASSRTGTGVGETQYF. DNA of the CDR3: TGTGCCAGCTCACGGACCGGAACAGGGGTTGGTGAGACCCAGTACTTC. The chain employs TRBV18 and TRBJ2-5; 7 nucleotides align to TRBD1. The V segment lost 4 bases and the J segment 5 bases; nucleotides outside the gene matches: 13. The CDR3 is 16 residues long. In germline, CDR1 is KGHSH, CDR2 LQKENI.

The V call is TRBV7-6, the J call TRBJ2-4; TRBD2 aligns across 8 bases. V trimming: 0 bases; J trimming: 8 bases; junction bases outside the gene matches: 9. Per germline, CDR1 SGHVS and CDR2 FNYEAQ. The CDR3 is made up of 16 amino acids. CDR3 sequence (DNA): TGTGCCAGCAGCTTAGCGCCGCCTAATAGCGGGGACATTCAGTACTTC. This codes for CASSLAPPNSGDIQYF.

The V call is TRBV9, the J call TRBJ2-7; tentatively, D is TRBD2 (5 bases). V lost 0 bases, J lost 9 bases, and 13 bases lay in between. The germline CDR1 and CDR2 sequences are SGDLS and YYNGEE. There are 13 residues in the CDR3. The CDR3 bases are TGTGCCAGCAGCGTAGTGGCGTCAAGCGGGCAGTACTTC. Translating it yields CASSVVASSGQYF.

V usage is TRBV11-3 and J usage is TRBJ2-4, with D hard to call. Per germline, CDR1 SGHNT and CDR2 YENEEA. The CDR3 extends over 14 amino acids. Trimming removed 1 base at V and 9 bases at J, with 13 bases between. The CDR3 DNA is TGTGCCAGCAGCTTAGGGTTGGGCGTTGGCATTCAGTACTTC. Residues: CASSLGLGVGIQYF.

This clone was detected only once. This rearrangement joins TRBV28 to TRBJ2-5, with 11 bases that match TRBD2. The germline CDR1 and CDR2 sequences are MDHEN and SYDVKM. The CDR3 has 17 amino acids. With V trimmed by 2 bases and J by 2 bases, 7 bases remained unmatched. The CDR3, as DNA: TGTGCCAGCAGTTTAATTCGACTAGCGGGACTACAAGAGACCCAGTACTTC. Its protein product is CASSLIRLAGLQETQYF.

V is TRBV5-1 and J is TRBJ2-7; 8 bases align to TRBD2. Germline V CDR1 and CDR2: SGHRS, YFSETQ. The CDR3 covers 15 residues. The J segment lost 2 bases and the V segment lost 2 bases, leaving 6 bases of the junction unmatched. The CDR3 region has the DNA TGCGCCAGCAGCTTCACGAGCGGGGGAACCTACGAGCAGTACTTC. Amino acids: CASSFTSGGTYEQYF.

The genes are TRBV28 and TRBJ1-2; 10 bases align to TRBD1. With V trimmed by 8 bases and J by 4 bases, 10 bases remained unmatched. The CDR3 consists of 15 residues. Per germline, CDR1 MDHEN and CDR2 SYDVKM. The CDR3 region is CASAFGDRGSYGYTF. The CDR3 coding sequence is TGTGCCAGCGCGTTTGGGGACAGGGGTTCCTATGGCTACACCTTC.

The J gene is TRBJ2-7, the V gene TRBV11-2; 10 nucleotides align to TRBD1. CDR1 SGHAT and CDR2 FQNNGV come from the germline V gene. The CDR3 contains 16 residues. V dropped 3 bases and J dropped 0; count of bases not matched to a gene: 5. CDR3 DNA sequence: TGTGCCAGCAGCTTTACCGGGACAGGGGCCTCCTACGAGCAGTACTTC. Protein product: CASSFTGTGASYEQYF.

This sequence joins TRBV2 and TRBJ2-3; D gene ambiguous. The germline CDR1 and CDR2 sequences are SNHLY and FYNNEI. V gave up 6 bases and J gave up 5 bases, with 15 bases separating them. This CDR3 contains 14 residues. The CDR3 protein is CASSLGFSKDTQYF. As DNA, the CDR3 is TGTGCCAGCAGCCTAGGATTTTCGAAAGATACGCAGTATTTT.

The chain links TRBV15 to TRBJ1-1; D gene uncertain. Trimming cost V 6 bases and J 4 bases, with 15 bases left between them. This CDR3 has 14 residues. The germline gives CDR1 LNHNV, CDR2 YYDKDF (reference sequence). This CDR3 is CATREVGVGTEAFF. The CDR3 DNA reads TGTGCCACCAGAGAGGTCGGGGTTGGCACTGAAGCTTTCTTT.

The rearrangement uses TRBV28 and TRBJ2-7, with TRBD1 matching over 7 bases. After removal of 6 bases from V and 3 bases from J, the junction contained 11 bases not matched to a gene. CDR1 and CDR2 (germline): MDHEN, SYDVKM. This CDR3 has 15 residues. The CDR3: CASRFRQGFGYEQYF. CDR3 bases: TGTGCCAGCAGATTTAGACAGGGTTTCGGCTACGAGCAGTACTTC.

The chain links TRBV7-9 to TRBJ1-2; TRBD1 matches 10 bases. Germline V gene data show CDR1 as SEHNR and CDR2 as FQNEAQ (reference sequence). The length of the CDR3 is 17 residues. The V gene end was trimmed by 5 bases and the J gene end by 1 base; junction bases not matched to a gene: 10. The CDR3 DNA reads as TGTGCCAGCAGCCGACCCCTGGGGGACAGGGGTAACTATGGCTACACCTTC. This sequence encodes CASSRPLGDRGNYGYTF.

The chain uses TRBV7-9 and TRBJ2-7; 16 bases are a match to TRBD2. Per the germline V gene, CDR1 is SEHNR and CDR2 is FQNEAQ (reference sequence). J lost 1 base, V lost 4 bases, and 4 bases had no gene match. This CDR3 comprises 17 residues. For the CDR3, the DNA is TGTGCCAGCAGCTCCTTGGGACTAGCGGGAGGGTCCTACGAGCAGTACTTC. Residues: CASSSLGLAGGSYEQYF.

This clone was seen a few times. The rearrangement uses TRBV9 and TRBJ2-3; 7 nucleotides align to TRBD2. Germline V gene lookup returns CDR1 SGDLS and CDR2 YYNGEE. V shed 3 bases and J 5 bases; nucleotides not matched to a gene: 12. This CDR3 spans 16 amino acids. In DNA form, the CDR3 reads TGTGCCAGCAGCGGCCATTCGGGACTACCCGTAGATACGCAGTATTTT. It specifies CASSGHSGLPVDTQYF.

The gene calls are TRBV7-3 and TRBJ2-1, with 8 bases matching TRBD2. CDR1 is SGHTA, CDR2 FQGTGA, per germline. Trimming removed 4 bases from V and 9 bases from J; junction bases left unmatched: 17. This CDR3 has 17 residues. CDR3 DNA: TGTGCCAGCAGCTGGGGCAGCGGGAGTGTTGGGCAAACTGAGCAGTTCTTC. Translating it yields CASSWGSGSVGQTEQFF.

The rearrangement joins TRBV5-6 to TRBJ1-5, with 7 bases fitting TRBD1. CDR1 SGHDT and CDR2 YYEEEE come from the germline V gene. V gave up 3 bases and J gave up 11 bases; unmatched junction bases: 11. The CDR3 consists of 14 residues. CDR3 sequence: CASSSRTGITAQHF. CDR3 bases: TGTGCCAGCAGCTCCCGGACAGGCATCACGGCCCAGCATTTT.

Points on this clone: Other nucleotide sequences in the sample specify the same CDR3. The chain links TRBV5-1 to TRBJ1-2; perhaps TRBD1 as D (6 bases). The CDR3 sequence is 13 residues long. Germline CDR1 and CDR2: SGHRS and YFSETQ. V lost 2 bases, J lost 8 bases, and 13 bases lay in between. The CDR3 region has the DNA TGCGCCAGCAGCTTACAGGGAGCCTACGGCTACACCTTC. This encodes CASSLQGAYGYTF. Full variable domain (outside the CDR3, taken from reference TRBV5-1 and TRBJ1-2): KAGVTQTPRYLIKTRGQQVTLSCSPISGHRSVSWYQQTPGQGLQFLFEYFSETQRNKGNFPGRFSGRQFSNSRSEMNVSTLELGDSALYLCASSLQGAYGYTFGSGTRLTVV.

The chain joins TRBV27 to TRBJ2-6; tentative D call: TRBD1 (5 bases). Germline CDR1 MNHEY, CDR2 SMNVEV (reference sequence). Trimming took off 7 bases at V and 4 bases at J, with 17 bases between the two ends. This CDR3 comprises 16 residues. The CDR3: CASTPGPPGGANVLTF. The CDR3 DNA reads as TGTGCCAGCACCCCAGGGCCTCCTGGAGGGGCCAACGTCCTGACTTTC.

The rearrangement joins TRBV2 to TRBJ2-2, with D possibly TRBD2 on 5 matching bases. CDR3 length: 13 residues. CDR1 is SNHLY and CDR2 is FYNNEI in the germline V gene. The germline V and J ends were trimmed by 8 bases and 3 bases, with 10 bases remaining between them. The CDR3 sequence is CASLGGYTGELFF. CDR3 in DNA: TGTGCCAGCTTGGGCGGGTACACCGGGGAGCTGTTTTTT.